This passage covers 24 T cell receptor beta chains from one sample sequenced in a study of T cell responses to AZD1222 COVID-19 vaccine. Libraries were prepared by immunoSEQ multiplex PCR; TCRdb keeps only in-frame clonotypes and omits some of them. There are roughly 85,000 clones in the sample; approximately 88% occur only once, and 4% to 5.5% lies in the top ten. The specimen was peripheral blood, collected on day 0 of MenACWY control vaccination. Source of these receptors: an adult in good health.

The chain has TRBV5-1 and TRBJ2-5, with 12 positions matching TRBD1. The CDR3 contains 15 residues. CDR1 SGHRS and CDR2 YFSETQ come from the germline V gene. The J segment lost 4 bases and the V segment lost 5 bases, leaving 6 bases of the junction unmatched. The CDR3 bases are TGCGCCAGCAGGCAAGGGACAGGGGGCCTAGAGACCCAGTACTTC. It encodes CASRQGTGGLETQYF.

The genes are TRBV3-1 (or the pseudogene TRBV3-2) and TRBJ2-7; D possibly corresponds to TRBD2 (6 bases). The V end was cut by 1 base, the J end by 0 bases, with 13 bases between. The CDR3 has 16 amino acids. The germline gives CDR1 LGHDT, CDR2 YNNKEL (reference sequence). The CDR3 spells CASSQGYGGYSYEQYF. CDR3 nucleotide sequence: TGTGCCAGCAGCCAAGGATACGGGGGATACTCCTACGAGCAGTACTTC.

This clone occurred once. The chain uses TRBV3-1 (or the pseudogene TRBV3-2) and TRBJ1-1; D gene ambiguous. The CDR3 is 15 amino acids. Trimming cost V 0 bases and J 0 bases, with 8 bases left between them. Germline loops: CDR1 LGHDT, CDR2 YNNKEL (reference sequence). CDR3: CASSQDAYMNTEAFF. The CDR3 DNA sequence: TGTGCCAGCAGCCAAGATGCGTACATGAACACTGAAGCTTTCTTT.

V and J are TRBV18 and TRBJ1-1, with unresolved D. V was shortened by 3 bases and J by 4 bases, with 3 bases between the two germline ends. The CDR3 has 11 amino acids. CDR1 is KGHSH, CDR2 LQKENI, per germline. This CDR3 reads CASSPSTEAFF. The CDR3, as DNA: TGTGCCAGCTCACCGTCCACTGAAGCTTTCTTT.

The V gene is TRBV6-5, the J gene TRBJ1-5; tentatively, D is TRBD1 (5 bases). V lost 6 bases and J lost 4, with 13 bases in between. CDR3 length: 14 amino acids. Germline V gene lookup returns CDR1 MNHEY and CDR2 SVGAGI. The CDR3 coding sequence is TGTGCCAGCAGCCTACCGGGACGGAATCAGCCCCAGCATTTT. It translates to CASSLPGRNQPQHF.

CDR3 sequence: CASNKGAEPQHF. In DNA form, the CDR3 reads TGTGCCAGCAATAAGGGGGCCGAACCCCAGCATTTT. The gene calls are TRBV12-3 or TRBV12-4 and TRBJ1-5; 7 nucleotides agree with TRBD1. With 7 bases clipped from V and 10 bases from J, the junction kept 7 bases outside the gene matches. The CDR3 is made up of 12 amino acids.

The rearrangement joins TRBV11-3 to TRBJ1-6; weak D call: TRBD1 (5 bases). V dropped 1 base and J dropped 14 bases, with 12 bases sitting between them. The germline CDR1 and CDR2 sequences are SGHNT and YENEEA. This CDR3 has 13 residues. The DNA for the CDR3 is TGTGCCAGCAGCTTAGCCGGGGGAGACTCCCTCCACTTT. It is translated as CASSLAGGDSLHF.

In its sample, this clone was seen once. CDR3 protein: CASSPHDRAWDGYTF. The CDR3 DNA reads as TGTGCCAGCAGTCCGCACGACAGGGCCTGGGATGGCTACACCTTC. The chain is built from TRBV27 and TRBJ1-2; 7 nucleotides line up with TRBD1. Germline-derived CDR1 and CDR2 are MNHEY and SMNVEV (reference sequence). The CDR3 has 15 amino acids. V was clipped by 5 bases and J by 6 bases; unmatched bases: 12.

The chain uses TRBV19 and TRBJ1-6; TRBD1 matches at 9 bases. Germline V gives CDR1 LNHDA, CDR2 SQIVND (reference sequence). The CDR3 covers 13 residues. The trim removed 9 bases at V and 10 bases at J, leaving 7 bases unmatched. The CDR3 DNA reads as TGTGCCAGCGGACAGGGGATAAGGTCACCCCTCCACTTT. Its protein product is CASGQGIRSPLHF.

This rearrangement joins TRBV5-1 to TRBJ2-7; D ambiguous. The length of the CDR3 is 14 residues. Germline CDR1 is SGHRS and CDR2 is YFSETQ. Trimming took off 4 bases at V and 2 bases at J, with 13 bases between the two ends. The chain's CDR3 is CASSHTGQAYEQYF. For the CDR3, the DNA is TGCGCCAGCAGCCACACGGGCCAAGCCTACGAGCAGTACTTC.

This chain uses TRBV3-1 (or the pseudogene TRBV3-2) with TRBJ1-6; tentative D call: TRBD1 (5 bases). The CDR3 spans 16 residues. Trimming shortened V by 1 base and J by 1 base, and 8 bases separated the two germline ends. Germline CDR1 reads LGHDT; CDR2 reads YNNKEL (reference sequence). The CDR3 here is CASSQGGRSYNSPLHF. The CDR3 DNA reads TGTGCCAGCAGCCAAGGGGGACGGTCCTATAATTCACCCCTCCACTTT.

CDR3 loop: CASSSISDTQYF. The CDR3 DNA follows: TGTGCCAGCAGCTCCATATCAGATACGCAGTATTTT. This chain links TRBV5-4 with TRBJ2-3, with unresolved D. Germline CDR1 reads SGHNT; CDR2 reads YYREEE (reference sequence). The length of the CDR3 is 12 residues. Trimming removed 3 bases at V and 4 bases at J, with 6 bases between.

The chain combines TRBV3-1 (or the pseudogene TRBV3-2) with TRBJ1-2; D unclear. Trimming shortened V by 0 bases and J by 4 bases, and 15 bases separated the two germline ends. CDR1 and CDR2 from the germline V gene are LGHDT and YNNKEL (reference sequence). The CDR3 loop spans 16 amino acids. CDR3 loop: CASSQDLQPRSYGYTF. The CDR3 DNA reads as TGTGCCAGCAGCCAAGATCTCCAGCCTAGGAGCTATGGCTACACCTTC.

This sequence joins TRBV20-1 and TRBJ1-3; no firm D call. Germline V gene lookup returns CDR1 DFQATT and CDR2 SNEGSKA (reference sequence). V was clipped by 7 bases and J by 4 bases, with 8 bases between them. The CDR3 has 11 amino acids. Written as DNA, the CDR3 is TGCAGTGTACGTCTAGGAAACACCATATATTTT. It is translated as CSVRLGNTIYF.

V usage is TRBV5-6 and J usage is TRBJ2-2; a possible D gene is TRBD1 (6 bases). The CDR3 contains 14 residues. CDR1 is SGHDT and CDR2 is YYEEEE in the germline V gene. The V gene lost 8 bases and the J gene lost 4 bases, with 15 bases spanning the gap. CDR3 DNA sequence: TGTGCCAGTGCTCGGGACATAAGCACCGGGGAGCTGTTTTTT. Translating gives CASARDISTGELFF.

The chain carries TRBV4-1 and TRBJ2-1, with D maybe TRBD1 (5 bases). Trimming pared 4 bases from V and 5 bases from J, leaving 9 bases between. The CDR3 runs to 13 residues. Germline V gene sequence: CDR1 MGHRA, CDR2 YSYEKL. The CDR3 loop reads CASSPKTDNEQFF. In nucleotides, the CDR3 is TGCGCCAGCAGCCCTAAGACAGACAATGAGCAGTTCTTC.

The rearrangement joins TRBV10-3 to TRBJ1-5, with a possible D match to TRBD1 (5 bases). This CDR3 region has 13 residues. Per the germline V gene, CDR1 is ENHRY and CDR2 is SYGVKD. Trimming left V 6 bases short and J 4 bases short, with 10 bases between. As DNA, the CDR3 is TGTGCCATCAGATCAGAGGGGAATCAGCCCCAGCATTTT. It yields the protein CAIRSEGNQPQHF.

The V call is TRBV12-1, the J call TRBJ1-1. TRBV12-1 is termed a pseudogene. This CDR3 region has 14 residues. CDR3 coding DNA: TGTGCCAACCCCCCCCACGAGGAAACCACTGAAGCTTTCTTT. It is translated as CANPPHEETTEAFF.

The gene calls are TRBV7-2 and TRBJ1-2, with D possibly being TRBD1 (6 bases). The CDR3 extends over 15 amino acids. Germline V gives CDR1 SGHTA, CDR2 FQGNSA. Trimming stripped 4 bases from V and 4 bases from J, with 16 bases between. CDR3 loop: CASSWTVNSFYGYTF. CDR3 nucleotides: TGTGCCAGCAGCTGGACAGTCAACTCATTCTATGGCTACACCTTC.

The chain carries TRBV19 and TRBJ1-5; 8 nucleotides align to TRBD1. V shed 9 bases and J 3 bases; nucleotides not matched to a gene: 13. Germline V lookup: CDR1 LNHDA, CDR2 SQIVND (reference sequence). CDR3 size: 16 residues. The CDR3 sequence is CASLERGQGHNQPQHF. The CDR3 nucleotides are TGTGCCAGCCTTGAGCGCGGACAGGGCCACAATCAGCCCCAGCATTTT.

The CDR3 bases are TGTGCCAGCAGCCCAGGACTAGCCCCAACCGGGGAGCTGTTTTTT. This translates into CASSPGLAPTGELFF. The genes are TRBV7-2 and TRBJ2-2; the match to TRBD2 covers 8 bases. The germline V gene has CDR1 SGHTA and CDR2 FQGNSA. The J segment lost 5 bases and the V segment lost 5 bases, leaving 7 bases of the junction unmatched. CDR3 length equals 15 residues.

CDR3: CASSQDLHQPQHF. In DNA form, the CDR3 reads TGCGCCAGCAGCCAAGATTTACATCAGCCCCAGCATTTT. The V gene is TRBV4-3, the J gene TRBJ1-5; the D is unclear. The CDR3 length is 13 residues. Trimming removed 0 bases from V and 5 bases from J, with 5 bases in between. Per the germline V gene, CDR1 is LGHNA and CDR2 is YSLEER.

V usage is TRBV30 and J usage is TRBJ1-1; 9 nucleotides agree with TRBD1. V shed 5 bases and J 5 bases; nucleotides not matched to a gene: 6. CDR1 and CDR2 (germline): GTSNPN, SVGIG (reference sequence). The CDR3 spans 13 residues. CDR3: CAWATGGDTEAFF. The CDR3 DNA sequence: TGTGCCTGGGCCACAGGGGGCGATACTGAAGCTTTCTTT.

This clone was seen only once. The gene calls are TRBV19 and TRBJ1-4; 7 bases are shared with TRBD1. The CDR3 length is 14 residues. The J segment lost 8 bases and the V segment lost 3 bases, leaving 6 bases of the junction unmatched. Germline V gene data show CDR1 as LNHDA and CDR2 as SQIVND (reference sequence). Here the CDR3 reads CASSIMAGGEKLFF. The CDR3 coding sequence is TGTGCCAGTAGTATCATGGCAGGGGGAGAAAAACTGTTTTTT.